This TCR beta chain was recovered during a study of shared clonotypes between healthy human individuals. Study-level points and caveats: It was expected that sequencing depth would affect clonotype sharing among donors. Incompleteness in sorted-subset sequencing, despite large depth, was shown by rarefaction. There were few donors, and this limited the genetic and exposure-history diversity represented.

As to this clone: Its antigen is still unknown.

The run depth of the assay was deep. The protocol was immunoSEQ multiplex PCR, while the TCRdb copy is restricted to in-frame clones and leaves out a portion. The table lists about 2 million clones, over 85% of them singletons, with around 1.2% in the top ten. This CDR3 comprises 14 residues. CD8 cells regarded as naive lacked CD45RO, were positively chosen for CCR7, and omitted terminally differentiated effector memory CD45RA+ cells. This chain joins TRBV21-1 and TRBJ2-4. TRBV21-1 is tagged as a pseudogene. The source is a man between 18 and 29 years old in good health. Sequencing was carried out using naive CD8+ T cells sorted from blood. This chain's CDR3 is CASSKQLAKNIQYF. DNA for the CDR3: TGTGCCAGCAGCAAACAGCTAGCCAAAAACATTCAGTACTTC.